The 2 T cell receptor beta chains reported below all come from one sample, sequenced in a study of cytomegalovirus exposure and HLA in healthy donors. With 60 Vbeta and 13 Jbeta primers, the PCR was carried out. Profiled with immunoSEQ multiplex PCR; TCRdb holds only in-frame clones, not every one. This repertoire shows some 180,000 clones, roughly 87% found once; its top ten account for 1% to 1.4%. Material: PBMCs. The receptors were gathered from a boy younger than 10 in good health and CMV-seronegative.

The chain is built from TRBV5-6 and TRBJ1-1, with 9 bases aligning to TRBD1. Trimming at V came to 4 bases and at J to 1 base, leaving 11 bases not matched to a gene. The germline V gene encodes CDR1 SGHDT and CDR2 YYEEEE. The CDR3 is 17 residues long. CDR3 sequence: CASSPNRGQKKNTEAFF. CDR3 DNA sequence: TGTGCCAGCAGCCCGAACAGGGGGCAGAAGAAGAACACTGAAGCTTTCTTT.

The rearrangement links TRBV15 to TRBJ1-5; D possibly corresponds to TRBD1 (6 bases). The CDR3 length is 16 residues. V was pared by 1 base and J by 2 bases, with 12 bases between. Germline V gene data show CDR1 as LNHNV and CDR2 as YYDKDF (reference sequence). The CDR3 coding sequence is TGTGCCACCAGCAGAGGGGGGCAGACAGGCAATCAGCCCCAGCATTTT. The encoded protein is CATSRGGQTGNQPQHF.